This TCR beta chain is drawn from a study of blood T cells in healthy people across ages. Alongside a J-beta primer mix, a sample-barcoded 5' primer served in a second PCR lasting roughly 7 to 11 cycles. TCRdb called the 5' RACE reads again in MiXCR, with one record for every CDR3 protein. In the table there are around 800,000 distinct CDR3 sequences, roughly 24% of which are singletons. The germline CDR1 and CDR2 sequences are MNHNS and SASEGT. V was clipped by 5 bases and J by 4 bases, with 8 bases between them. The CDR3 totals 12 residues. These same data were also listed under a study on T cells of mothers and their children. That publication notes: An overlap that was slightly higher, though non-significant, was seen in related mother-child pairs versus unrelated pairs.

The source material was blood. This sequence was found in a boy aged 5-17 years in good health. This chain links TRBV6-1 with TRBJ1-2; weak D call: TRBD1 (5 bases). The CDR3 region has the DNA TGTGCCAGCAGTTGGGACGTCTATGGCTACACCTTC. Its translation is CASSWDVYGYTF.